This T cell receptor (beta chain) was sequenced in a study of blood T cell repertoires in COVID-19. Study details: T cells, B-cell-depleted T cells, or PBMCs provided the cDNA or gDNA that served as material.

This clone has ten or more counts. Germline V CDR1 and CDR2: SGHRS, YFSETQ. Trimming cost V 2 bases and J 7 bases; bases outside gene matches: 6. The CDR3 is 15 amino acids. Clones were sequenced by immunoSEQ multiplex PCR, and TCRdb holds only the in-frame ones, with some missing. Found here are under 250,000 clones, around 87% of them singletons; the top ten hold 3% to 4%. The clonotype originates from a young woman in a cohort exposed to, infected with or recovered from COVID-19 (not recorded which). The sequenced material came from PBMCs or T cells enriched from blood (not recorded which). The V gene is TRBV5-1, the J gene TRBJ1-6; 7 bases are a match to TRBD1. Here the CDR3 DNA reads TGCGCCAGCAGCTTAGACGGACAGGAGAATTCACCCCTCCACTTT. Encoded protein: CASSLDGQENSPLHF.